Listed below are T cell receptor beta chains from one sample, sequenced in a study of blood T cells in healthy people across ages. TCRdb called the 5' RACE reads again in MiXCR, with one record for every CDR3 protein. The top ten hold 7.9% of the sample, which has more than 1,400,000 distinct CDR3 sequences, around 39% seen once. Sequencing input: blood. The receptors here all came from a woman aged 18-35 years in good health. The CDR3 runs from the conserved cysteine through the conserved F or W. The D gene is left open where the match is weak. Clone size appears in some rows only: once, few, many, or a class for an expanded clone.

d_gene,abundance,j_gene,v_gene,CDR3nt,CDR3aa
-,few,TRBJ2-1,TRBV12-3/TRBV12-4,TGTGCCAGCAGTCTACCGGGACCCCAGTTCTTC,CASSLPGPQFF
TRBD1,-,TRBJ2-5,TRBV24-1,TGTGCCACTGGACCGGGACAGGAAGAGACCCAGTACTTC,CATGPGQEETQYF
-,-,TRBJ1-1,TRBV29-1,TGCAGCGTCTCCTTGGGTCAGAGGATGAACACTGAAGCTTTCTTT,CSVSLGQRMNTEAFF
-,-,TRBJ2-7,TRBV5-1,TGCGCCAGCAGCTCGGGGCAGGACAGCTCCTACGAGCAGTACTTC,CASSSGQDSSYEQYF
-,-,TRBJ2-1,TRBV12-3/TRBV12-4,TGTGCCAGCACCGGACAGGGGACTAGCAATTATGAGCAGTTCTTC,CASTGQGTSNYEQFF
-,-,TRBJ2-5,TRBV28,TGTGCCAGCAGTCGCGGAGGAGTGGCGGTGGAGACCCAGTACTTC,CASSRGGVAVETQYF
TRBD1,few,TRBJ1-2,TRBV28,TGTGCCAGCAGGCACGGAACACAGGGGTATGGCTACACCTTC,CASRHGTQGYGYTF
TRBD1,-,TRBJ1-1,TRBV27,TGTGCCAGCACGGTAGGGGGCCCGGGCACTGAAGCTTTCTTT,CASTVGGPGTEAFF
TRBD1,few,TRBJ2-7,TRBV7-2,TGTGCCAGCAGCCGCAGGGACAGGGGAATTAGTTACGGCGAGCAGTACTTC,CASSRRDRGISYGEQYF
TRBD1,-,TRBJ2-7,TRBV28,TGTGCCAGCAGTTTAACCCGGACAGGGGGCCAAAACGAGCAGTACTTC,CASSLTRTGGQNEQYF
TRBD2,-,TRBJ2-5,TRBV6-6,TGTGCCAGCAGACCGAATTATAGCGGGAGAGGGAAAGAGCAGTACTTC,CASRPNYSGRGKEQYF
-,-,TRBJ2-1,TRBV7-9,TGTGCGGGTCAGAGGGCAGGGTCTGAGCAGTTCTTC,CAGQRAGSEQFF
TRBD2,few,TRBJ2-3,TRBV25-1,TGTGCCAGCAGTGAATCTCGGCTAGCGGGGGGGTACGATACGCAGTATTTT,CASSESRLAGGYDTQYF
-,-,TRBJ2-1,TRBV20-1,TGCAGGGCCACTTCCGGGCTACGAAATGAGCAGTTCTTC,CRATSGLRNEQFF
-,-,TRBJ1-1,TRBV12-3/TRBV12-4,TGTGCCAGCAGCCCGGGACATTTTGAAGCTTTCTTT,CASSPGHFEAFF
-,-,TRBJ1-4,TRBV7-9,TGTGCCAGCAGGACGTTTGAGGGGACCGAGGATGAAAAACTGTTTTTT,CASRTFEGTEDEKLFF
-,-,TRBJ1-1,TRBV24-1,TGTGCCACCAGTGATTTGCCAGTTCCCGACACTGAAGCTTTCTTT,CATSDLPVPDTEAFF
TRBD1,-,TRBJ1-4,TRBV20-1,TGCAGTGCTAGCGGGGCAGGGGGCGTACTATTTGAAAAACTGTTTTTT,CSASGAGGVLFEKLFF
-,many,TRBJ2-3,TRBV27,TGTGCCAGCAGTCCCCTCGGAGATACGCAGTATTTT,CASSPLGDTQYF
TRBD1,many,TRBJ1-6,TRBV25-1,TGTGCCAGCAGTGAAGGGACAGTCACGTCACCCCTCCACTTT,CASSEGTVTSPLHF
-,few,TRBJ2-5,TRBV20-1,TGCAGTGCTAAGGGGGGTTCAGGAGAGACCCAGTACTTC,CSAKGGSGETQYF